This TCR beta chain comes out of a study of CD8+CD57+ T cells in acquired aplastic anemia. In this sample, this clonotype turned up a few times. V lost 4 bases, J lost 3 bases, and 10 bases lay in between. The germline gives CDR1 MGHDK, CDR2 SYGVNS. CDR3 length: 13 residues. CD8+CD57+ cell expansion had been shown by flow cytometry in patients chosen for sequencing. CDR3 and TCR beta VDJ profiling relied on a genomic DNA template. Using its own MiXCR run on the reads, TCRdb lists one record per CDR3 protein. The sample yields under 350,000 distinct CDR3 sequences, roughly 61% seen once. This sequence originates from a human donor with aplastic anemia. The specimen was sorted CD4+, CD8+, or CD8+CD57+ T cells (not recorded which) from PBMCs. J is TRBJ2-7 and V is TRBV25-1; D gene ambiguous. CDR3 sequence: CASSGPASYEQYF. The CDR3 DNA reads as TGTGCCAGCAGTGGACCGGCGAGCTACGAGCAGTACTTC.